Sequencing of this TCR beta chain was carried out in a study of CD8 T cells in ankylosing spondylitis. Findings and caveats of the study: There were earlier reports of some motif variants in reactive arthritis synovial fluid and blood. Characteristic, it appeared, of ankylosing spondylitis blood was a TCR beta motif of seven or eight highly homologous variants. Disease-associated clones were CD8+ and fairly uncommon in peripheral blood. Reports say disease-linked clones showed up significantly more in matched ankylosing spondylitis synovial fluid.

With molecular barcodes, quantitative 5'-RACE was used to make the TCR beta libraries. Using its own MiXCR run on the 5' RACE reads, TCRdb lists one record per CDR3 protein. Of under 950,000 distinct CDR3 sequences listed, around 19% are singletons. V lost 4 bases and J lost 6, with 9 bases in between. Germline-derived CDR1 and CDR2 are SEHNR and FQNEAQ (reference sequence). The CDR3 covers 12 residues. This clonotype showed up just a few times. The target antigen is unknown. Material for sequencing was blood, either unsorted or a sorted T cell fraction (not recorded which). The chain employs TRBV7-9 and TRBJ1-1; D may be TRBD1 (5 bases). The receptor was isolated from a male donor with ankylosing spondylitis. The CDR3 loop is CASSSGLPEAFF. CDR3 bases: TGTGCCAGCAGCTCGGGACTGCCTGAAGCTTTCTTT.